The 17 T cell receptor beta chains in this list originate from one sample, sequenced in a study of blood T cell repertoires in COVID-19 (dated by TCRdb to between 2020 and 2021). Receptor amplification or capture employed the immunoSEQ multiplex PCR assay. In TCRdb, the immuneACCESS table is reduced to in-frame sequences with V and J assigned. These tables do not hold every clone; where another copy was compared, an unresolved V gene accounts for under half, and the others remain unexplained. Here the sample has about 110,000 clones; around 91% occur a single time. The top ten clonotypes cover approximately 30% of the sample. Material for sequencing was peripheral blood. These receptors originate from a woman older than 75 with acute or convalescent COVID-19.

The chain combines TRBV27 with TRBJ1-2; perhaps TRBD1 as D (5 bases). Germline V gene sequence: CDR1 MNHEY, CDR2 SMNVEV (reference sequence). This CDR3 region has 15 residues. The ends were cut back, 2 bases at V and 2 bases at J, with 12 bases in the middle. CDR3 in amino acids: CASSLGGAGNYGYTF. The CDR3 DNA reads TGTGCCAGCAGTTTAGGTGGGGCAGGGAACTATGGCTACACCTTC.

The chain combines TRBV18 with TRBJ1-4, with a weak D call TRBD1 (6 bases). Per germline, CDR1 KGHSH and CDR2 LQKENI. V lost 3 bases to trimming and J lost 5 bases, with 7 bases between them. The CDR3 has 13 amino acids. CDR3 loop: CASSPTGNEKLFF. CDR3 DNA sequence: TGTGCCAGCTCACCCACAGGGAATGAAAAACTGTTTTTT.

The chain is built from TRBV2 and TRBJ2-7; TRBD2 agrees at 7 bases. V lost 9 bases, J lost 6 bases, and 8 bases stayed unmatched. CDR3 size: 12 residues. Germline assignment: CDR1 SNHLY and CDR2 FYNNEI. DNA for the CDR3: TGTGCCAGTGAGGGCCTAGCGGCCGAGCAGTACTTC. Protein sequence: CASEGLAAEQYF.

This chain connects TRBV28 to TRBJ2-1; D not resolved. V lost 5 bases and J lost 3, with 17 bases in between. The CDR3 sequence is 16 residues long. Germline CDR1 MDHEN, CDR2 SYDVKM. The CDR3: CASSARMGSYYNEQFF. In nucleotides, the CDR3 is TGTGCCAGCAGTGCCCGGATGGGCAGTTACTACAATGAGCAGTTCTTC.

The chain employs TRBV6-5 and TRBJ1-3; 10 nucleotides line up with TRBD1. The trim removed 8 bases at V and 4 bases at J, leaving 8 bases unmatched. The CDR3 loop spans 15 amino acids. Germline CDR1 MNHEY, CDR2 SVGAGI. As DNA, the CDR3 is TGTGCCAGCGATCCGGGACAGGGGTGGGGAAACACCATATATTTT. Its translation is CASDPGQGWGNTIYF.

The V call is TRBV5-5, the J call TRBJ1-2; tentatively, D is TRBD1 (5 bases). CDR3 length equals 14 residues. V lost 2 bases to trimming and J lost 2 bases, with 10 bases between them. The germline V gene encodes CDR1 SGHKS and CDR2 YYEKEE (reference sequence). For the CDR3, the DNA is TGTGCCAGCAGCTTCCTTGGGGCAAACTATGGCTACACCTTC. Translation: CASSFLGANYGYTF. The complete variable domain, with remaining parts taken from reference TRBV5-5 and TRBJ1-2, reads DAGVTQSPTHLIKTRGQQVTLRCSPISGHKSVSWYQQVLGQGPQFIFQYYEKEERGRGNFPDRFSARQFPNYSSELNVNALLLGDSALYLCASSFLGANYGYTFGSGTRLTVV.

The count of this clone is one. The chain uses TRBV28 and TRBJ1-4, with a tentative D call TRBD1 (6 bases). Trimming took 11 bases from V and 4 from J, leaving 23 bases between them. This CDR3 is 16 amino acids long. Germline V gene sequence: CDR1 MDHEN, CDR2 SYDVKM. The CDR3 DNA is TGTGCCGCTACCGTGGGGGGGGCACTTAGTAATGAAAAACTGTTTTTT. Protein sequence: CAATVGGALSNEKLFF.

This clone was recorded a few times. CDR3 sequence: CASSITASGNYEQYF. CDR3 coding DNA: TGTGCCAGTAGTATCACGGCTAGCGGGAATTACGAGCAGTACTTC. This chain connects TRBV19 to TRBJ2-7; 9 nucleotides agree with TRBD2. J was trimmed by 4 bases and V by 3 bases; bases with no gene match: 7. This CDR3 has 15 residues. Germline CDR1 and CDR2: LNHDA and SQIVND (reference sequence).

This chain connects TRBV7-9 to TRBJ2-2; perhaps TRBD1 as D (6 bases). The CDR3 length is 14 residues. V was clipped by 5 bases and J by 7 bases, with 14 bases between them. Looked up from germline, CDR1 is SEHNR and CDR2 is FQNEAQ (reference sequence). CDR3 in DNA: TGTGCCAGCAGCCTCCTTTGGACAGTCGGGGAGCTGTTTTTT. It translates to CASSLLWTVGELFF.

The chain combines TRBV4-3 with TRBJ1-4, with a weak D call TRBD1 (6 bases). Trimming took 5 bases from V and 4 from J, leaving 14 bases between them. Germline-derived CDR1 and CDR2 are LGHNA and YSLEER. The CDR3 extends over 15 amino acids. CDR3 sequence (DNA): TGCGCCAGCAGCAAAAGGGCAGGGGATAATGAAAAACTGTTTTTT. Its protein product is CASSKRAGDNEKLFF.

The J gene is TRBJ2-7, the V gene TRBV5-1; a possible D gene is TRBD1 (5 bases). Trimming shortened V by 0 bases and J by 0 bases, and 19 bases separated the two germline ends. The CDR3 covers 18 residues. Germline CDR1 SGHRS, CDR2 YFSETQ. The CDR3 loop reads CASSLAQGGELSSYEQYF. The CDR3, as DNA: TGCGCCAGCAGCTTGGCTCAGGGTGGGGAACTAAGCTCCTACGAGCAGTACTTC.

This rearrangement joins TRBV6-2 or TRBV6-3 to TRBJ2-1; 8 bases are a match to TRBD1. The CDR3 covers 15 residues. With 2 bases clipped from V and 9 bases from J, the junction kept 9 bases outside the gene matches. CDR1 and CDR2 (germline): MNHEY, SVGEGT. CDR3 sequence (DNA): TGTGCCAGCAGTTACACGCGAGGACAGGGCCGTGAGCAGTTCTTC. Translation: CASSYTRGQGREQFF.

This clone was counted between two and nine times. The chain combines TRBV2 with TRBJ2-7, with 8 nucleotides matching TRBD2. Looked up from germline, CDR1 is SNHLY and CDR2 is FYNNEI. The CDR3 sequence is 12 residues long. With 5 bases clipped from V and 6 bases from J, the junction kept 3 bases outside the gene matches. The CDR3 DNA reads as TGTGCCAGCAGTTACACTAGCGGCGAGCAGTACTTC. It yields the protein CASSYTSGEQYF.

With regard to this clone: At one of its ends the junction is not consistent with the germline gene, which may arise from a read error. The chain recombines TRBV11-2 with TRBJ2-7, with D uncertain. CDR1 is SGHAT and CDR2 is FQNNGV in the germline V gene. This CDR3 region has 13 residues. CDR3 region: CASSSSPGRLGDF. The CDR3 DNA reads TGTGCCAGCAGCTCCTCCCCGGGTCGACTCGGAGACTTC. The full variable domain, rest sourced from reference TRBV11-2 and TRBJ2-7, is EAGVAQSPRYKIIEKRQSVAFWCNPISGHATLYWYQQILGQGPKLLIQFQNNGVVDDSQLPKDRFSAERLKGVDSTLKIQPAKLEDSAVYLCASSSSPGRLGDFGPGTRLTVT.

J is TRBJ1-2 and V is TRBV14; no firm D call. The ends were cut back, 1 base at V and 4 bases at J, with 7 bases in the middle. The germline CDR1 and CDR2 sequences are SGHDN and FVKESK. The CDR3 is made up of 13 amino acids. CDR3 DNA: TGTGCCAGCAGCCAAGGACGGGGCTATGGCTACACCTTC. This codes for CASSQGRGYGYTF.

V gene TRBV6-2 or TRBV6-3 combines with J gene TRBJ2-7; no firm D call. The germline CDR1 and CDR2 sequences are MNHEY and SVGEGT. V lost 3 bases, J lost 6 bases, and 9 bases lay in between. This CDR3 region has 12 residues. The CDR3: CASSYQFSEQYF. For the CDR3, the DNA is TGTGCCAGCAGTTATCAGTTCTCCGAGCAGTACTTC.

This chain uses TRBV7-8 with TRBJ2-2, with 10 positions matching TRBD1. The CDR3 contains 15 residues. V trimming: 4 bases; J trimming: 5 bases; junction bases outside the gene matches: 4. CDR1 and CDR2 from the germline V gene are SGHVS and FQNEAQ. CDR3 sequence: CASSSWTGGTGELFF. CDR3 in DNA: TGTGCCAGCAGCTCTTGGACAGGGGGGACCGGGGAGCTGTTTTTT.